This TCR beta chain was identified during a study of vaccination and CD4 T cells after COVID-19. Study at large: Convalescent donors: six male, four female; seven Caucasian, two Asian, one multiracial, two Hispanic. The cells in question were stimulated using overlapping spike peptides derived from SARS-CoV-2, HCoV-NL63, HCoV-OC43 and HCoV-229E. Vaccinees got either two BNT162b2 doses or two mRNA-1273 doses.

Researchers used the Oncomine TCR Beta short-read assay to sequence DNA from cultured CD4+ T cells. TCRdb fed the PCR reads into MiXCR, producing one record per CDR3 protein. Of fewer than 30,000 distinct CDR3 sequences in the sample, less than 45% were seen once. This CDR3 has 17 residues. Per germline, CDR1 SGHTA and CDR2 FQGTGA. V was pared by 0 bases and J by 2 bases, with 17 bases between. On this clonotype: The antigen remains undetermined.

The time point is: late sampling 161 to 241 days after vaccination in a few convalescent patients. Sample treatment: roughly 11-day PBMC culture with coronavirus spike peptide pools or control peptides (ViraFEST assay). The clonotype originates from a human donor who had recovered from COVID-19. The chain is built from TRBV7-3 and TRBJ2-7; D possibly corresponds to TRBD1 (6 bases). Material: CD4+ T cells from blood, cultured in vitro, obtained about 7 months after SARS-CoV-2 vaccination. CDR3 protein: CASSLTGAGAAAYEQYF. The CDR3 DNA follows: TGTGCCAGCAGCTTAACGGGGGCAGGAGCGGCGGCCTACGAGCAGTACTTC.